This TCR beta chain was sequenced for a study of T-cell reconstitution after alpha-beta-depleted transplantation in children. Unique molecular identifiers were built into the TCRbeta library. TCRdb used MiXCR to reprocess the PCR reads, holding one entry per CDR3 protein. Here the sample spans 350,000 to 450,000 distinct CDR3 sequences, approximately 12% being singletons. The sample was PBMCs, taken from the stem cell graft. The receptor was derived from a human donor who donated a stem cell graft to a child with Fanconi anemia.

DNA for the CDR3: TGTGCCAGCCAACGTGGGGTTAGGGACACTGAAGCTTTCTTT. This codes for CASQRGVRDTEAFF. V and J are TRBV18 and TRBJ1-1; D ambiguous. Trimming pared 8 bases from V and 3 bases from J, leaving 16 bases between. Germline CDR1 and CDR2: KGHSH and LQKENI. The CDR3 contains 14 residues.